These T cell receptor beta chains were read from a single sample in a study of cytomegalovirus exposure and HLA in healthy donors. TCRdb's table, derived via immunoSEQ multiplex PCR, lists solely in-frame clones and lacks some. In the table there are under 200,000 clones, roughly 82% of which are singletons. The sequenced sample consisted of PBMCs. These receptors all stem from a girl between 5 and 17 years old in good health and CMV-seropositive. CDR3s include the opening cysteine and the closing phenylalanine or tryptophan. The D gene is left open where the match is weak. Rows give clone size only sometimes, using once, few, many, or a class for an expanded clone.

clone_size: once
v_call: TRBV29-1
j_call: TRBJ2-5
d_call: .
cdr3_nt: TGCAGCGTTGCCCGGGTACGGGAAGAGACCCAGTACTTC
cdr3_aa: CSVARVREETQYF

clone_size: .
v_call: TRBV6-1
j_call: TRBJ2-1
d_call: TRBD2
cdr3_nt: TGTGCCAGCAGTGTAATAGGACTAGCGGGAGAACAAAATGAGCAGTTCTTC
cdr3_aa: CASSVIGLAGEQNEQFF

clone_size: .
v_call: TRBV28
j_call: TRBJ2-5
d_call: .
cdr3_nt: TGTGCCAGCATCCCAGTTAGCGAACAAGAGACCCAGTACTTC
cdr3_aa: CASIPVSEQETQYF

clone_size: .
v_call: TRBV27
j_call: TRBJ1-4
d_call: .
cdr3_nt: TGTGCCAGCAGTTCATTGTTGGAGAGAGAAAAACTGTTTTTT
cdr3_aa: CASSSLLEREKLFF

clone_size: .
v_call: TRBV6-4
j_call: TRBJ2-1
d_call: .
cdr3_nt: TGTGCCAGCAGTGATGGGGCTTATGAGCAGTTCTTC
cdr3_aa: CASSDGAYEQFF

clone_size: few
v_call: TRBV5-1
j_call: TRBJ2-3
d_call: TRBD2
cdr3_nt: TGCGCCAGCAGCCCGGCTAGCGGAGGCCCGGTAGATACGCAGTATTTT
cdr3_aa: CASSPASGGPVDTQYF

clone_size: .
v_call: TRBV10-2
j_call: TRBJ2-3
d_call: .
cdr3_nt: TGCGCCAGCAGCCTTACTCACAGCACAGATACGCAGTATTTT
cdr3_aa: CASSLTHSTDTQYF

clone_size: .
v_call: TRBV5-6
j_call: TRBJ2-5
d_call: TRBD1
cdr3_nt: TGTGCCAGCAGCTCGCCACAGGGGAGCAAGACCCAGTACTTC
cdr3_aa: CASSSPQGSKTQYF

clone_size: many
v_call: TRBV15
j_call: TRBJ2-5
d_call: .
cdr3_nt: TGTGCCACCCAGAGAGACTCTTGGCAGGAGACCCAGTACTTC
cdr3_aa: CATQRDSWQETQYF

clone_size: .
v_call: TRBV25-1
j_call: TRBJ2-6
d_call: TRBD1
cdr3_nt: TGTGCCAGCAGGGGGACAGGGGCTGGGGCCAACGTCCTGACTTTC
cdr3_aa: CASRGTGAGANVLTF